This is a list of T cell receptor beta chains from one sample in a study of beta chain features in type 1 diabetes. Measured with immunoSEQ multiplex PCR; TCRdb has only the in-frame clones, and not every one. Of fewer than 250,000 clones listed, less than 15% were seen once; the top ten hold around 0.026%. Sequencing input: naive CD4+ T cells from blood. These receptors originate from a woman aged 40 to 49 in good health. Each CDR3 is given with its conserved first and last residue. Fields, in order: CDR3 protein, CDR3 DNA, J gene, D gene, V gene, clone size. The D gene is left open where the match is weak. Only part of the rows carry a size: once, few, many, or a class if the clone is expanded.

CASSEGTGAGNEQFF | TGCGCCAGCAGTGAGGGGACAGGGGCCGGGAATGAGCAGTTCTTC | TRBJ2-1 | TRBD1 | TRBV10-1 | few
CASSLRTRRGTDTQYF | TGTGCCAGCAGCTTGCGGACACGCCGGGGCACAGATACGCAGTATTTT | TRBJ2-3 | - | TRBV5-6 | -
CASSLRDTKETQYF | TGCGCCAGCAGCTTAAGGGACACTAAAGAGACCCAGTACTTC | TRBJ2-5 | - | TRBV5-1 | few
CASFGPPGQGANEQFF | TGCGCCAGCTTCGGCCCGCCGGGACAGGGAGCCAATGAGCAGTTCTTC | TRBJ2-1 | TRBD1 | TRBV23-1 | many
CASSVKTGGGQETQYF | TGTGCTAGCAGCGTAAAGACAGGGGGAGGACAAGAGACCCAGTACTTC | TRBJ2-5 | TRBD1 | TRBV7-7 | -
CASSPGPVGGLDQPQHF | TGCGCCAGCAGCCCGGGGCCGGTGGGGGGACTGGATCAGCCCCAGCATTTT | TRBJ1-5 | - | TRBV5-1 | -
CATKTGGDYGYTF | TGTGCCACCAAAACAGGGGGTGACTATGGCTACACCTTC | TRBJ1-2 | TRBD1 | TRBV27 | -
CASSLGPSGGFQETQYF | TGTGCCAGCAGCTTAGGCCCTAGCGGGGGTTTCCAAGAGACCCAGTACTTC | TRBJ2-5 | TRBD2 | TRBV7-2 | -
CASSIVSRGAETQYF | TGTGCCAGTAGTATAGTGTCTAGGGGCGCGGAGACCCAGTACTTC | TRBJ2-5 | - | TRBV19 | few
CASSLFSRIDLNTEAFF | TGTGCCAGCAGTTTATTTTCGAGGATTGACCTGAACACTGAAGCTTTCTTT | TRBJ1-1 | - | TRBV28 | -
CASRPDSPAYEQYF | TGTGCCAGCAGACCCGACTCCCCCGCTTACGAGCAGTACTTC | TRBJ2-7 | - | TRBV9 | -
CASSLKSSGGYNEQFF | TGCGCCAGCAGCTTGAAGTCTAGCGGGGGGTACAATGAGCAGTTCTTC | TRBJ2-1 | TRBD2 | TRBV5-1 | -
CASMRGGQETQYF | TGTGCCAGCATGCGGGGGGGACAAGAGACCCAGTACTTC | TRBJ2-5 | TRBD2 | TRBV6-6 | -
CSVDGGGGTDTQYF | TGCAGCGTTGATGGCGGGGGGGGCACAGATACGCAGTATTTT | TRBJ2-3 | TRBD2 | TRBV29-1 | -
CASSPQFPTGRYEQYF | TGTGCCAGTAGTCCACAATTCCCGACAGGGCGGTACGAGCAGTACTTC | TRBJ2-7 | TRBD1 | TRBV19 | -
CASSPVPGTEAFF | TGCGCCAGCAGTCCAGTCCCCGGGACTGAAGCTTTCTTT | TRBJ1-1 | - | TRBV4-3 | -
CASSLGPLAGGVQETQYF | TGTGCCAGCAGCTTAGGCCCGCTAGCGGGGGGTGTCCAAGAGACCCAGTACTTC | TRBJ2-5 | TRBD2 | TRBV7-6 | few
CASSERVGIESLSSTDTQYF | TGTGCCAGCAGTGAAAGAGTCGGGATCGAATCACTCTCTAGCACAGATACGCAGTATTTT | TRBJ2-3 | - | TRBV2 | few
CASSIAEYNEQFF | TGTGCCAGCAGCATAGCAGAGTACAATGAGCAGTTCTTC | TRBJ2-1 | - | TRBV7-9 | few
CSAVQGVYTEAFF | TGCAGCGCTGTACAGGGGGTGTACACTGAAGCTTTCTTT | TRBJ1-1 | TRBD1 | TRBV29-1 | -
CASSPGQGNYGYTF | TGTGCCAGTAGTCCGGGACAGGGGAACTATGGCTACACCTTC | TRBJ1-2 | TRBD1 | TRBV19 | -
CASSPDRGNEKLFF | TGTGCCAGCAGCCCGGACAGGGGGAATGAAAAACTGTTTTTT | TRBJ1-4 | TRBD1 | TRBV7-9 | -
CASSQRGGNTGELFF | TGTGCCAGCAGCCAACGAGGGGGGAACACCGGGGAGCTGTTTTTT | TRBJ2-2 | - | TRBV4-2 | few
CASKTGEHTEAFF | TGTGCCAGCAAAACAGGGGAGCACACTGAAGCTTTCTTT | TRBJ1-1 | TRBD1 | TRBV19 | -
CASSLTSARAETQYF | TGTGCCAGCAGCTTGACTAGCGCCCGGGCGGAGACCCAGTACTTC | TRBJ2-5 | TRBD2 | TRBV11-2 | few
CASSTGQGGTDTQYF | TGTGCCAGCAGCACGGGACAGGGGGGGACAGATACGCAGTATTTT | TRBJ2-3 | TRBD1 | TRBV5-4 | few
CASSQPGSDTEAFF | TGCGCCAGCAGCCAACCGGGGTCGGACACTGAAGCTTTCTTT | TRBJ1-1 | - | TRBV4-1 | -